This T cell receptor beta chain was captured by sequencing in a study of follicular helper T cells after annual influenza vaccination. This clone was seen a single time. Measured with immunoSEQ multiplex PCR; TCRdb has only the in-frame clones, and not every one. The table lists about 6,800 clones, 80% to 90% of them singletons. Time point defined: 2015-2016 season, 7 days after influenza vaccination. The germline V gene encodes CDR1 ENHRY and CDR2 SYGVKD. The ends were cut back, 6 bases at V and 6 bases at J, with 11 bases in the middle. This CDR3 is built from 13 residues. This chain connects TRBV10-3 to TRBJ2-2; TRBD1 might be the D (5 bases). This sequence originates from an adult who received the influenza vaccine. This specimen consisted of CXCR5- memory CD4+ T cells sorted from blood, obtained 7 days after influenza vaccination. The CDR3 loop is CAIRDTGPGELFF. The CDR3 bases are TGTGCCATCAGGGACACCGGGCCCGGGGAGCTGTTTTTT.